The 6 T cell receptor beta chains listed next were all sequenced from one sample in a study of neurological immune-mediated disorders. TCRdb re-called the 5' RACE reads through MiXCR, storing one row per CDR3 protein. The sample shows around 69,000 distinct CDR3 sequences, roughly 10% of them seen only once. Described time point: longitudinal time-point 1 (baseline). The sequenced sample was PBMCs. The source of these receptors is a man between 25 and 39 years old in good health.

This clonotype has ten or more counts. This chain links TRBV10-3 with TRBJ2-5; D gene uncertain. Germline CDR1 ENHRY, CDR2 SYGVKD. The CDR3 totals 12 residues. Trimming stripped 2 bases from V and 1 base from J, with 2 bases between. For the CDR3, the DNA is TGTGCCATCAGTGAGGCCCAAGAGACCCAGTACTTC. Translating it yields CAISEAQETQYF.

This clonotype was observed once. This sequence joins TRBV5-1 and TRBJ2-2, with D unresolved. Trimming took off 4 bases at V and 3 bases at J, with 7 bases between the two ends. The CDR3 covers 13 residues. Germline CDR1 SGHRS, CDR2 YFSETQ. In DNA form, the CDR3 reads TGCGCCAGCAGCCTAAGTTACACCGGGGAGCTGTTTTTT. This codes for CASSLSYTGELFF.

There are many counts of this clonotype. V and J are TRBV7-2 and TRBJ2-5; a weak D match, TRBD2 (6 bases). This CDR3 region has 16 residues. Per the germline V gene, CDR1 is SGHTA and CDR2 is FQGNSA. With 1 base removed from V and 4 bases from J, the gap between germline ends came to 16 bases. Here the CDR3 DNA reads TGTGCCAGCAGCTTAGTGGGAGGCCCCCAGGGAGAGACCCAGTACTTC. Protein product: CASSLVGGPQGETQYF.

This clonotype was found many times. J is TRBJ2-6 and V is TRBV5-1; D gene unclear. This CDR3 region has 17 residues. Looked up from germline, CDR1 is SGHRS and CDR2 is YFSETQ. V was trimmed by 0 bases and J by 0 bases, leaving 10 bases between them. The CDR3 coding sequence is TGCGCCAGCAGCTTGGTGGGTTGGATCTCTGGGGCCAACGTCCTGACTTTC. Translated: CASSLVGWISGANVLTF. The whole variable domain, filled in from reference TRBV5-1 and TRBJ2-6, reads KAGVTQTPRYLIKTRGQQVTLSCSPISGHRSVSWYQQTPGQGLQFLFEYFSETQRNKGNFPGRFSGRQFSNSRSEMNVSTLELGDSALYLCASSLVGWISGANVLTFGAGSRLTVL.

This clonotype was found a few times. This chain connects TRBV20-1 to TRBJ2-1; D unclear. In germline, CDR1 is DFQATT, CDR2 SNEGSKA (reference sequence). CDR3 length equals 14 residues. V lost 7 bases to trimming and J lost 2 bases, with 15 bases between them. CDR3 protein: CSVSETITYNEQFF. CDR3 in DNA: TGCAGTGTATCAGAAACGATTACCTACAATGAGCAGTTCTTC.

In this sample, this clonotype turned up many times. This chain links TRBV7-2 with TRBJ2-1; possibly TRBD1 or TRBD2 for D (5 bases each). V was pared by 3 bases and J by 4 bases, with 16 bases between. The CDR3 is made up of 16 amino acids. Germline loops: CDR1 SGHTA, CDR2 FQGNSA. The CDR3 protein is CASSLLGGKGYNEQFF. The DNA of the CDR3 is TGTGCCAGCAGCTTGCTTGGGGGAAAGGGGTACAATGAGCAGTTCTTC.